This entry features one TCR beta chain sequence. Its antigen is undetermined. Some clones are missing from TCRdb's copy, which holds only in-frame ones; the method was immunoSEQ multiplex PCR. The sample holds about 110,000 clones, about nine tenths seen once. From germline, CDR1 is SGHVS and CDR2 FQNEAQ. CDR3 size: 15 residues. V lost 1 base, J lost 6 bases, and 9 bases stayed unmatched. These data belong to a study of T cell responses to AZD1222 COVID-19 vaccine. Findings and limits, study-wide: Spike regions recognized by vaccine-associated CD4 TCRs spanned the protein, led by 160-218 and 743-854. Unmutated variant regions are reportedly targeted by nearly half of spike-specific TCRs. Donor demographics were predominantly white British with a female majority; clonal diversity may be underestimated.

This specimen consisted of peripheral blood, obtained on day 0 of AZD1222 vaccination. The clonotype was recovered from an adult in good health. V gene TRBV7-8 combines with J gene TRBJ2-7; 7 nucleotides line up with TRBD1. Written as DNA, the CDR3 is TGTGCCAGCAGCTTAGAGGACAGGATAGAGCTCGAGCAGTACTTC. Translating it yields CASSLEDRIELEQYF.